The 32 T cell receptor beta chains listed next were all sequenced from one sample in a study of identical twins. TCRdb processed the 5' RACE reads anew with MiXCR; each CDR3 protein has one entry. The data contain 500,000 to 700,000 distinct CDR3 sequences, 7.1% of them seen just once; the ten biggest clones take up 1.6%. These data also formed part of another study, on yellow fever vaccine responses in identical twins.

Specimen: PBMCs. These receptors came from a woman between 18 and 29 years old in good health.

The V call is TRBV5-5, the J call TRBJ2-7; D not resolved. V lost 4 bases, J lost 6 bases, and 23 bases lay in between. Per germline, CDR1 SGHKS and CDR2 YYEKEE (reference sequence). This CDR3 region has 16 residues. The DNA for the CDR3 is TGTGCCAGCAGCCCCCCTGCGTCGGGCGGATGGGGCGAGCAGTACTTC. It translates to CASSPPASGGWGEQYF.

This clonotype was detected ten times or more. The rearrangement links TRBV5-1 to TRBJ2-4; D is uncertain. CDR1 and CDR2 from the germline V gene are SGHRS and YFSETQ. V gave up 0 bases and J gave up 2 bases, with 9 bases separating them. This CDR3 region has 15 residues. The CDR3 DNA follows: TGCGCCAGCAGCTTGGAGATACCACCCAAAAACATTCAGTACTTC. Its translation is CASSLEIPPKNIQYF.

This chain links TRBV28 with TRBJ2-7; TRBD2 matches 11 bases. This CDR3 comprises 15 residues. CDR1 and CDR2 (germline): MDHEN, SYDVKM. Losses at the gene ends were 6 bases for V and 4 bases for J; bases not matched to a gene: 8. The CDR3 sequence is CASRGSGGEFYEQYV. The CDR3 DNA reads as TGTGCCAGCAGGGGTAGCGGGGGGGAGTTTTACGAGCAGTACGTC.

This clonotype came up many times. The V gene is TRBV6-2 or TRBV6-3, the J gene TRBJ1-5; D remains ambiguous. V lost 2 bases, J lost 3 bases, and 14 bases lay in between. CDR1 MNHEY and CDR2 SVGEGT come from the germline V gene. The CDR3 spans 16 residues. The CDR3 DNA reads TGTGCCAGCAGTTACGGTACGTTTACGGTCAATCAGCCCCAGCATTTT. This codes for CASSYGTFTVNQPQHF.

The sample holds many counts of this clonotype. The rearrangement joins TRBV25-1 to TRBJ2-1; 9 nucleotides match TRBD1. The CDR3 length is 15 residues. Per the germline V gene, CDR1 is MGHDK and CDR2 is SYGVNS. The junction had 8 bases not matched to a gene; V was cut back by 5 bases and J by 6 bases. CDR3 coding DNA: TGTGCCAGCAGTTCCAACGGACAGGGGCGCAATGAGCAGTTCTTC. It specifies CASSSNGQGRNEQFF.

The CDR3 DNA sequence: TGTGCCAGCAGCTTAGCAACTCTGGGCACAGATACGCAGTATTTT. This encodes CASSLATLGTDTQYF. The chain joins TRBV7-8 to TRBJ2-3; no firm D call. The CDR3 loop spans 15 amino acids. Germline lookup yields CDR1 SGHVS and CDR2 FQNEAQ. The V and J ends lost 0 bases and 1 base respectively, with 8 bases between them.

This clonotype was found many times. The chain combines TRBV6-5 with TRBJ1-6; 8 bases fit TRBD1. V trimming: 0 bases; J trimming: 10 bases; junction bases outside the gene matches: 8. From germline, CDR1 is MNHEY and CDR2 SVGAGI. CDR3 length: 16 residues. The DNA for the CDR3 is TGTGCCAGCAGTTACTCCCAGGGGGCAGGAAGATCACCCCTCCACTTT. Protein product: CASSYSQGAGRSPLHF.

This clonotype was counted at least ten times. The rearrangement joins TRBV5-1 to TRBJ1-3; D gene unclear. V was pared by 5 bases and J by 4 bases, with 19 bases between. Germline assignment: CDR1 SGHRS and CDR2 YFSETQ. CDR3 length: 16 amino acids. Here the CDR3 DNA reads TGCGCCAGCAGTAAGCTTGAGTCGCTCTTGGGAAACACCATATATTTT. This sequence encodes CASSKLESLLGNTIYF.

The V and J genes are TRBV3-1 and TRBJ2-1; D may be TRBD1 (6 bases). The CDR3 is 16 amino acids. The germline CDR1 and CDR2 sequences are LGHDT and YNNKEL (reference sequence). Trimming left V 2 bases short and J 3 bases short, with 14 bases between. The CDR3 DNA follows: TGTGCCAGCAGCCAACGAGCCCAGGGGAGCTACAATGAGCAGTTCTTC. It codes for CASSQRAQGSYNEQFF.

This clonotype was picked up many times. V usage is TRBV4-1 and J usage is TRBJ1-1; the D is unclear. Germline CDR1 MGHRA, CDR2 YSYEKL. CDR3 length equals 15 residues. The V and J ends lost 0 bases and 0 bases respectively, with 8 bases between them. The CDR3 spells CASSQEGSMNTEAFF. CDR3 sequence (DNA): TGCGCCAGCAGCCAAGAGGGTTCCATGAACACTGAAGCTTTCTTT.

This clonotype has only a few counts. V and J are TRBV12-3 or TRBV12-4 and TRBJ2-1, with 8 bases that match TRBD1. The trim removed 3 bases at V and 9 bases at J, leaving 10 bases unmatched. This CDR3 region has 15 residues. CDR3 DNA sequence: TGTGCCAGCAGTTTCGGGACAGGTGGTTGGAGTGAGCAGTTCTTC. Amino acids: CASSFGTGGWSEQFF.

A word on this clonotype: Compared with germline, one end of the junction differs, possibly owing to a read error. The chain is built from TRBV7-8 and TRBJ2-2; D not certain. Per germline, CDR1 SGHVS and CDR2 FQNEAQ. This CDR3 is 15 amino acids long. The CDR3, as DNA: TGTGCCAGCAGCTTATTGGTCCACCGAACCGCGGAGCTGTTTTTT. Its translation: CASSLLVHRTAELFF.

V and J are TRBV20-1 and TRBJ1-2, with 7 bases identical to TRBD1. V was clipped by 6 bases and J by 2 bases; unmatched bases: 9. The CDR3 spans 14 residues. CDR1 DFQATT and CDR2 SNEGSKA come from the germline V gene (reference sequence). CDR3 amino acids: CSAHTGAANYGYTF. The CDR3 coding sequence is TGCAGTGCGCACACAGGGGCTGCAAACTATGGCTACACCTTC.

In this sample, this clonotype turned up many times. The V call is TRBV5-1, the J call TRBJ2-3; D is uncertain. From germline, CDR1 is SGHRS and CDR2 YFSETQ. The V end lost 4 bases, the J end lost 0 bases, and 6 bases lay between the germline ends. The CDR3 length is 13 residues. The CDR3 protein is CASSPYSTDTQYF. CDR3 coding DNA: TGCGCCAGCAGCCCTTACAGCACAGATACGCAGTATTTT.

This clonotype was seen ten or more times. The chain uses TRBV12-3 or TRBV12-4 and TRBJ1-1, with TRBD1 identical over 8 bases. V shed 2 bases and J 8 bases; nucleotides not matched to a gene: 7. There are 14 residues in the CDR3. The CDR3 region has the DNA TGTGCCAGCAGTTTATCGGCAGGGGGCCAGGAAGCTTTCTTT. Translation: CASSLSAGGQEAFF.

This clonotype was observed a handful of times. The chain joins TRBV24-1 to TRBJ1-4; D not certain. The CDR3 has 14 amino acids. V was cut by 5 bases and J by 4 bases, with 10 bases left in between. Germline loops: CDR1 KGHDR, CDR2 SFDVKD. CDR3 coding DNA: TGTGCCACCAGTGGTCGGCATTTTAATGAAAAACTGTTTTTT. Encoded protein: CATSGRHFNEKLFF.

There are a few counts of this clonotype. V is TRBV7-9 and J is TRBJ1-2; D uncertain. In germline, CDR1 is SEHNR, CDR2 FQNEAQ (reference sequence). V was shortened by 5 bases and J by 0 bases, with 13 bases between the two germline ends. The CDR3 runs to 15 residues. The CDR3 coding sequence is TGTGCCAGCAGCGGTTATTCAAATTCTAACTATGGCTACACCTTC. The encoded protein is CASSGYSNSNYGYTF.

Many counts were recorded for this clonotype. The chain couples TRBV3-1 to TRBJ2-2, with a weak D call TRBD2 (6 bases). This CDR3 contains 19 residues. CDR1 and CDR2 (germline): LGHDT, YNNKEL (reference sequence). V lost 0 bases and J lost 0, with 17 bases in between. The CDR3 here is CASSQELFYGGANTGELFF. DNA of the CDR3: TGTGCCAGCAGCCAAGAACTGTTCTACGGGGGTGCGAACACCGGGGAGCTGTTTTTT.

The chain links TRBV6-1 to TRBJ2-2; D not certain. Looked up from germline, CDR1 is MNHNS and CDR2 is SASEGT. The CDR3 is 13 amino acids. The ends were cut back, 7 bases at V and 0 bases at J, with 6 bases in the middle. In DNA form, the CDR3 reads TGTGCCAGCAAGAGTACGAACACCGGGGAGCTGTTTTTT. Amino acids: CASKSTNTGELFF.

Ten or more counts support this clonotype. The genes are TRBV7-6 and TRBJ2-1, with 8 positions matching TRBD1. V lost 0 bases to trimming and J lost 3 bases; unmatched junction nucleotides: 10. The CDR3 has 18 amino acids. Looked up from germline, CDR1 is SGHVS and CDR2 is FNYEAQ. The DNA for the CDR3 is TGTGCCAGCAGCTTAGCAGGACAGGGACTTCCGGTCTACAATGAGCAGTTCTTC. Its protein is CASSLAGQGLPVYNEQFF.

This clonotype was recorded many times. The chain recombines TRBV10-3 with TRBJ2-7; 7 bases map to TRBD2. Germline loops: CDR1 ENHRY, CDR2 SYGVKD. This CDR3 contains 13 residues. V shed 4 bases, J shed 2 bases, and the junction held 2 bases outside the gene matches. CDR3 region: CAISVAGAYEQYF. CDR3 coding DNA: TGTGCCATCAGTGTTGCGGGAGCCTACGAGCAGTACTTC.

In this sample, this clonotype turned up many times. The chain uses TRBV5-1 and TRBJ2-1; weak D call: TRBD2 (6 bases). CDR1 is SGHRS, CDR2 YFSETQ, per germline. This CDR3 has 16 residues. V was pared by 5 bases and J by 9 bases, with 24 bases between. The CDR3 is CASSLPINAGGAEQFF. The CDR3 bases are TGCGCCAGCAGTTTGCCTATTAACGCCGGGGGTGCTGAGCAGTTCTTC.

This clonotype came up many times. J is TRBJ1-1 and V is TRBV12-3 or TRBV12-4; D unresolved. This CDR3 contains 10 residues. Trimming took off 8 bases at V and 4 bases at J, with 5 bases between the two ends. The chain's CDR3 is CASGTTEAFF. The CDR3 DNA reads TGTGCCAGCGGCACCACTGAAGCTTTCTTT.

This clonotype appeared many times. The gene calls are TRBV5-1 and TRBJ1-1, with 7 bases that match TRBD1. Germline assignment: CDR1 SGHRS and CDR2 YFSETQ. The CDR3 sequence is 14 residues long. With 5 bases clipped from V and 4 bases from J, the junction kept 8 bases outside the gene matches. In DNA form, the CDR3 reads TGCGCCAGCAGTGTGACAGGGTTCAGCACTGAAGCTTTCTTT. This codes for CASSVTGFSTEAFF. Full variable domain (rest looked up from reference TRBV5-1 and TRBJ1-1): KAGVTQTPRYLIKTRGQQVTLSCSPISGHRSVSWYQQTPGQGLQFLFEYFSETQRNKGNFPGRFSGRQFSNSRSEMNVSTLELGDSALYLCASSVTGFSTEAFFGQGTRLTVV.

V gene TRBV20-1 combines with J gene TRBJ1-2, with D possibly being TRBD1 (5 bases). The CDR3 is made up of 13 amino acids. Germline-derived CDR1 and CDR2 are DFQATT and SNEGSKA (reference sequence). V lost 1 base and J 12 bases, leaving 18 bases between the germline ends. Written as DNA, the CDR3 is TGCAGTGCTAGAGCGTTTCTTGGGGGGGAAAACACCTTC. It specifies CSARAFLGGENTF.

This clonotype was counted at least ten times. The chain employs TRBV12-3 or TRBV12-4 and TRBJ2-1; 13 bases are a match to TRBD2. Losses at the gene ends were 6 bases for V and 7 bases for J; bases not matched to a gene: 12. This CDR3 region has 17 residues. CDR3 protein: CASRIVTGLAGFNEQFF. The CDR3 DNA follows: TGTGCCAGCAGAATCGTAACGGGACTAGCGGGATTTAATGAGCAGTTCTTC.

This clonotype was seen repeatedly, ten times or more. The chain is built from TRBV12-3 or TRBV12-4 and TRBJ2-2; weak D call: TRBD1 (5 bases). V was cut by 6 bases and J by 0 bases, with 11 bases left in between. CDR3 length: 15 residues. CDR3 DNA: TGTGCCAGCAGCCCAGGGTCAACGAACACCGGGGAGCTGTTTTTT. The encoded protein is CASSPGSTNTGELFF.

V gene TRBV24-1 combines with J gene TRBJ2-3; 7 bases align to TRBD2. The CDR3 runs to 13 residues. Trimming took 7 bases from V and 4 from J; bases not matched to a gene: 4. CDR1 is KGHDR and CDR2 is SFDVKD in the germline V gene. The CDR3 region is CATSVGGADTQYF. CDR3 DNA: TGTGCCACCAGCGTTGGGGGGGCAGATACGCAGTATTTT.

This clonotype has a handful of counts. The chain carries TRBV5-8 and TRBJ1-2; a weak D match, TRBD1 (5 bases). This CDR3 is 17 amino acids long. The germline V gene encodes CDR1 SGHTS and CDR2 YDEGEE. Trimming pared 2 bases from V and 4 bases from J, leaving 21 bases between. The CDR3 region is CASSFLSGNKIIYGYTF. The DNA of the CDR3 is TGTGCCAGCAGCTTTCTGTCAGGGAATAAGATAATCTATGGCTACACCTTC.

The J gene is TRBJ2-2, the V gene TRBV10-3, with 9 nucleotides matching TRBD1. This CDR3 has 20 amino acids. Germline V gene data show CDR1 as ENHRY and CDR2 as SYGVKD. V lost 3 bases and J lost 7; bases outside the gene matches: 21. In nucleotides, the CDR3 is TGTGCCATCAGTGACCCGTCGAGGAACCGGGACAGGGATAATATCGGGGAGCTGTTTTTT. Residues: CAISDPSRNRDRDNIGELFF.

This clonotype was observed many times. The rearrangement joins TRBV24-1 to TRBJ2-1, with a possible D match to TRBD2 (6 bases). Trimming took off 6 bases at V and 7 bases at J, with 15 bases between the two ends. In germline, CDR1 is KGHDR, CDR2 SFDVKD. This CDR3 is built from 14 residues. CDR3 loop: CATSTSLRGNEQFF. The CDR3 coding sequence is TGTGCCACCAGTACCTCCCTCCGGGGGAATGAGCAGTTCTTC.

V is TRBV20-1 and J is TRBJ2-1; 14 bases are shared with TRBD2. The ends lost 1 base at V and 7 bases at J; junction bases unmatched: 6. The V gene's germline CDR1 is DFQATT and CDR2 SNEGSKA (reference sequence). The CDR3 totals 16 residues. CDR3 residues: CSARGATSGGANEQFF. The CDR3 coding sequence is TGCAGTGCTAGAGGGGCGACTAGCGGGGGGGCTAATGAGCAGTTCTTC.